A few counts support the clone carrying this T cell receptor beta chain. Antigen unknown. The data are from a study of cytomegalovirus exposure and HLA in healthy donors. Study outcomes and limitations: A previous analysis found most TCR beta V segments productive roughly 87% or roughly 30% of the time.

With 60 Vbeta and 13 Jbeta primers, the PCR was carried out. Only in-frame clones appear in the TCRdb table, and some are missing; sequencing was by immunoSEQ multiplex PCR. The sample lists about 130,000 clones; 74% were seen once. V lost 0 bases, J lost 2 bases, and 8 bases stayed unmatched. CDR3 length equals 17 residues. CDR1 and CDR2 (germline): LGHNA, YNFKEQ. J is TRBJ1-2 and V is TRBV4-2; TRBD1 aligns across 8 bases. The specimen sequenced was PBMCs. This clonotype was obtained from a man aged 18 to 29 in good health and CMV-seropositive. Written as DNA, the CDR3 is TGTGCCAGCAGCCAAGATCAAGGACAGGGCGTCAACTATGGCTACACCTTC. As protein: CASSQDQGQGVNYGYTF.